These 14 T cell receptor beta chains were sequenced from one sample in a study of cytomegalovirus exposure and HLA in healthy donors. The primer mix had 60 Vbeta and 13 Jbeta primers. This table comes from immunoSEQ multiplex PCR, and its TCRdb copy is limited to in-frame clones, with some not included. The repertoire has approximately 85,000 clones, 80% of them found once; the top ten carry around 23%. The sequenced sample consisted of PBMCs. These receptors were collected from a woman aged 45-59 years in good health and CMV-seropositive.

The J gene is TRBJ1-5, the V gene TRBV13, with D possibly being TRBD1 (6 bases). The germline V gene has CDR1 PRHDT and CDR2 FYEKMQ (reference sequence). The CDR3 extends over 15 amino acids. Trimming left V 0 bases short and J 7 bases short, with 13 bases between. CDR3 nucleotides: TGTGCCAGCAGCTTAGGCGGACCAGGGGACCAGCCCCAGCATTTT. It codes for CASSLGGPGDQPQHF.

The chain carries TRBV7-3 and TRBJ2-1; 8 bases fit TRBD2. Looked up from germline, CDR1 is SGHTA and CDR2 is FQGTGA. The J segment lost 8 bases and the V segment lost 5 bases, leaving 11 bases of the junction unmatched. CDR3 size: 15 residues. DNA of the CDR3: TGTGCCAGCAGCCCTAAGCGGGAGTGGCTATATGAGCAGTTCTTC. This codes for CASSPKREWLYEQFF. Based on the CDR3 plus reference TRBV7-3 and TRBJ2-1, the full variable domain is GAGVSQTPSNKVTEKGKYVELRCDPISGHTALYWYRQSLGQGPEFLIYFQGTGAADDSGLPNDRFFAVRPEGSVSTLKIQRTERGDSAVYLCASSPKREWLYEQFFGPGTRLTVL.

There are a few counts of this clone. The V and J genes are TRBV5-1 and TRBJ1-1; 8 nucleotides match TRBD1. CDR3 length: 12 amino acids. Germline V gene data show CDR1 as SGHRS and CDR2 as YFSETQ. The trim removed 2 bases at V and 10 bases at J, leaving 4 bases unmatched. The CDR3 region has the DNA TGCGCCAGCAGCTTAGACAGGGGATCAGCTTTCTTT. Encoded protein: CASSLDRGSAFF.

The chain couples TRBV5-6 to TRBJ2-2, with 12 bases fitting TRBD2. The CDR3 extends over 16 amino acids. Germline assignment: CDR1 SGHDT and CDR2 YYEEEE. Unmatched junction bases numbered 3, after V lost 0 bases and J lost 6 bases. The CDR3 DNA reads TGTGCCAGCAGCTTGGCACCTAGCGGGAGGGCCGGGGAGCTGTTTTTT. Its protein product is CASSLAPSGRAGELFF.

The chain couples TRBV5-1 to TRBJ2-5, with TRBD2 identical over 12 bases. Germline CDR1 reads SGHRS; CDR2 reads YFSETQ. The CDR3 consists of 15 residues. V gave up 7 bases and J gave up 2 bases; unmatched junction bases: 6. In nucleotides, the CDR3 is TGCGCCAGCCGAGAACTAGCGGGGGGTCAAGAGACCCAGTACTTC. This gives the protein CASRELAGGQETQYF.

This chain uses TRBV7-9 with TRBJ2-1, with a weak D call TRBD2 (5 bases). This CDR3 spans 17 amino acids. CDR1 and CDR2 (germline): SEHNR, FQNEAQ (reference sequence). V was pared by 6 bases and J by 3 bases, with 21 bases between. The CDR3 coding sequence is TGTGCCAGCAGAAAACCTGAGGCGGGCCCCCTCTACAATGAGCAGTTCTTC. Encoded protein: CASRKPEAGPLYNEQFF.

This chain links TRBV30 with TRBJ1-6, with D tentatively TRBD1 (6 bases). This CDR3 comprises 13 residues. Per germline, CDR1 GTSNPN and CDR2 SVGIG (reference sequence). V was trimmed by 5 bases and J by 3 bases, leaving 8 bases between them. CDR3 sequence reads: CAWLDSYNSPLHF. The CDR3 bases are TGTGCCTGGCTGGACAGCTATAATTCACCCCTCCACTTT.

V and J are TRBV11-2 and TRBJ2-2; maybe TRBD2 (5 bases). From germline, CDR1 is SGHAT and CDR2 FQNNGV. V was clipped by 6 bases and J by 5 bases, with 10 bases between them. This CDR3 region has 13 residues. The CDR3, as DNA: TGTGCCAGCAGGGACTCCCAGACCGGGGAGCTGTTTTTT. Protein product: CASRDSQTGELFF. The full variable domain, completed using reference TRBV11-2 and TRBJ2-2, is EAGVAQSPRYKIIEKRQSVAFWCNPISGHATLYWYQQILGQGPKLLIQFQNNGVVDDSQLPKDRFSAERLKGVDSTLKIQPAKLEDSAVYLCASRDSQTGELFFGEGSRLTVL.

The CDR3 DNA sequence: TGTGCCAGCAGCTCGCGACAGGGGGGAGTGGACTATGGCTACACCTTC. Its translation is CASSSRQGGVDYGYTF. V is TRBV13 and J is TRBJ1-2, with 9 bases identical to TRBD1. This CDR3 has 16 amino acids. After removal of 4 bases from V and 3 bases from J, the junction contained 9 bases not matched to a gene. From germline, CDR1 is PRHDT and CDR2 FYEKMQ (reference sequence).

The chain links TRBV7-9 to TRBJ2-3; 9 bases match TRBD2. The CDR3 is 18 residues long. The J segment lost 1 base and the V segment lost 2 bases, leaving 10 bases of the junction unmatched. Germline V gene lookup returns CDR1 SEHNR and CDR2 FQNEAQ (reference sequence). The CDR3 DNA reads TGTGCCAGCAGCTTAAGCCCTTCGGAGCGGGGGGGCACAGATACGCAGTATTTT. The encoded protein is CASSLSPSERGGTDTQYF.

This clone was seen a handful of times. The J gene is TRBJ2-7, the V gene TRBV6-1, with D perhaps matching TRBD2 (7 bases). Germline V gives CDR1 MNHNS, CDR2 SASEGT. Trimming took off 2 bases at V and 0 bases at J, with 14 bases between the two ends. CDR3 length equals 16 residues. The CDR3: CASSERGGDSSYEQYV. CDR3 DNA sequence: TGTGCCAGCAGTGAAAGGGGGGGGGATTCCTCCTACGAGCAGTACGTC.

In this sample, this clone turned up once. The chain recombines TRBV7-9 with TRBJ1-2, with 10 bases aligning to TRBD1. CDR1 is SEHNR and CDR2 is FQNEAQ in the germline V gene (reference sequence). CDR3 length: 14 amino acids. V lost 5 bases and J lost 4; bases outside the gene matches: 4. CDR3 coding DNA: TGTGCCAGCAGCGAGGGACAGGGGTTCTATGGCTACACCTTC. It specifies CASSEGQGFYGYTF.

The chain employs TRBV11-3 and TRBJ2-3, with D perhaps TRBD2 (6 bases). The CDR3 length is 16 residues. Germline CDR1 SGHNT, CDR2 YENEEA. Trimming cost V 3 bases and J 1 base, with 14 bases left between them. The chain's CDR3 is CASSFPGVAGTDTQYF. The CDR3 DNA follows: TGTGCCAGCAGCTTCCCCGGGGTAGCGGGCACAGATACGCAGTATTTT. Complete variable domain (other parts from reference TRBV11-3 and TRBJ2-3): EAGVVQSPRYKIIEKKQPVAFWCNPISGHNTLYWYLQNLGQGPELLIRYENEEAVDDSQLPKDRFSAERLKGVDSTLKIQPAELGDSAVYLCASSFPGVAGTDTQYFGPGTRLTVL.

The chain is built from TRBV2 and TRBJ1-6; no clear D. The germline V and J ends were trimmed by 5 bases and 10 bases, with 12 bases remaining between them. The germline V gene encodes CDR1 SNHLY and CDR2 FYNNEI. This CDR3 is built from 13 residues. The CDR3 sequence: CASSLELSSPLHF. CDR3 DNA sequence: TGTGCCAGCAGTCTAGAACTCTCCTCACCCCTCCACTTT.